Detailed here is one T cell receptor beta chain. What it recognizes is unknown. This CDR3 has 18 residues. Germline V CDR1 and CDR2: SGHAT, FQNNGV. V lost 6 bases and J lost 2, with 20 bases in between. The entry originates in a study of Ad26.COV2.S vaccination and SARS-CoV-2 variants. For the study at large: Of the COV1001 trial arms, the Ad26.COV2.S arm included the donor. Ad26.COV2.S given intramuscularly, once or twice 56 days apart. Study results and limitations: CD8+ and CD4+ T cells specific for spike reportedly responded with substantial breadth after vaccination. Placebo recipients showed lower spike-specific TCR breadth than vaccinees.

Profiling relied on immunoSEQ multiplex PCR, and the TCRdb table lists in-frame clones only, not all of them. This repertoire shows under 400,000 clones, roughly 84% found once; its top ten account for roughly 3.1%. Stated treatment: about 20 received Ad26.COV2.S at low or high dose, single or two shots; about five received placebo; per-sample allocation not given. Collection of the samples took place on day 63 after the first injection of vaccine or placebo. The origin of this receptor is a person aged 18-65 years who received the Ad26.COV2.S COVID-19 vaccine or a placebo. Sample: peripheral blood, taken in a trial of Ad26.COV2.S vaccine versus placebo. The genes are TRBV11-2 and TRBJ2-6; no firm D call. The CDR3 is CASSLLVGNPTGANVLTF. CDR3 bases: TGTGCCAGCAGTCTCCTGGTGGGGAACCCCACTGGGGCCAACGTCCTGACTTTC.